This T cell receptor (beta chain) was found in a study of T cells expressing NK-cell markers. At the level of the study: In sorted CD3+CD56+NKG2C+, CD3+CD56+NKG2C- and CD3+CD56-NKG2C+ T cells, TCR beta repertoires were obtained.

TCRdb re-called the 5' RACE reads; one entry per CDR3 protein, DNA not given. This table lists 400,000 to 500,000 distinct CDR3 sequences. Note on this clonotype: What it binds is unknown.

The CDR3 is made up of 14 amino acids. Germline V lookup: CDR1 LGHDT, CDR2 YNNKEL (reference sequence). Study-level points and caveats: In a handful of donors, these clonotypes also led the CD3+CD56-NKG2C+ fraction.

The specimen sequenced was blood T cells: a sorted CD56 or NKG2C T cell subset, CD4+ or CD8+ T cells, or bulk PBMC T cells (not recorded which). V gene TRBV3-1 combines with J gene TRBJ2-7; the D call from TCRdb, TRBD1, cannot be confirmed without DNA. This clonotype originated in a woman aged 18 to 75 in good health. The CDR3: CASSRAQGHNEQYF.